This note documents a single T cell receptor beta chain sequence. Its antigen is currently unknown. This entry belongs to a study of cytomegalovirus exposure and HLA in healthy donors. The study ran its PCR with 60 Vbeta and 13 Jbeta primers. In the source study's methods: Roughly 11 million shared chains were among the 80 million or so unique TCR beta chains that a later analysis counted. TCRdb keeps only in-frame clones here, not all; method: immunoSEQ multiplex PCR. The DNA was the basis for D and trimming; V, J and clone size are from that table. The sample lists fewer than 250,000 clones, roughly four fifths occurring once. The ends were cut back, 1 base at V and 2 bases at J, with 15 bases in the middle. Germline-derived CDR1 and CDR2 are MGHRA and YSYEKL. This CDR3 spans 16 amino acids. Broader study findings: The only immune exposure information that was available was CMV serostatus.

Sequences were obtained from PBMCs. This TCR came from a woman in her thirties in good health and CMV-seropositive. V usage is TRBV4-1 and J usage is TRBJ2-7; tentative D call: TRBD2 (5 bases). The CDR3: CASSQAQRSPTYEQYF. In nucleotides, the CDR3 is TGCGCCAGCAGCCAAGCCCAGCGGAGTCCCACCTACGAGCAGTACTTC.